This is a list of T cell receptor beta chains from one sample in a study of molecular identifiers for immune sequencing clone quantification. A single record per CDR3 protein comes from TCRdb applying MiXCR to the PCR reads. In the table there are 37,000 or so distinct CDR3 sequences, less than 20% of which are singletons. What was sequenced was naive CD8+ T cells from blood, with Jurkat cell RNA spiked in. The receptor source for this set is a human donor in good health. Some libraries in this study had Jurkat cell RNA spiked in. Both conserved end residues are part of each CDR3. Clone size appears in some rows only: once, few, many, or a class for an expanded clone.

J | size | V | CDR3
TRBJ1-4 | . | TRBV7-9 | CASSHPWRDVREKLFF
TRBJ2-5 | . | TRBV4-2 | CASSQESRGGLLETQYF
TRBJ2-1 | . | TRBV7-2 | CAGSRGHRPTYEQFF
TRBJ1-1 | few | TRBV19 | CASISYLNTEAFF
TRBJ2-7 | . | TRBV18 | CASSNDRGVQSGEQYF
TRBJ2-4 | . | TRBV20-1 | CSAQTLAKNIQYF
TRBJ2-1 | many | TRBV20-1 | CSAVSGESNEQFF
TRBJ2-1 | many | TRBV7-9 | CASSSTAASSYNEQFF
TRBJ2-1 | many | TRBV5-1 | CASSLGGVGYNEQFF
TRBJ2-2 | . | TRBV7-2 | CASSFSGRGTGELFF
TRBJ2-3 | few | TRBV7-9 | CASSLRTGGTDTQYF
TRBJ2-1 | many | TRBV28 | CASSLAGGAGGDEQFF
TRBJ2-2 | many | TRBV9 | CASKGEGTRSGRETGELFF
TRBJ2-3 | many | TRBV7-2 | CASSFPRETSTDTQYF
TRBJ2-6 | many | TRBV9 | CASSLPPFGANVLTF
TRBJ2-2 | many | TRBV4-2 | CAAAPLAGTGELFF
TRBJ2-5 | many | TRBV29-1 | CSAADKQETQYF
TRBJ1-5 | many | TRBV20-1 | CSATILGSNQPQHF
TRBJ2-1 | few | TRBV2 | CASSDGRAYNEQFF
TRBJ2-1 | many | TRBV9 | CASSVARTGGLNEQFF
TRBJ1-6 | . | TRBV27 | CASTYRLGVYGNSPLHF
TRBJ2-2 | many | TRBV18 | CASSRGTGELFF
TRBJ2-1 | many | TRBV7-9 | CASSLGDSVFF
TRBJ2-2 | many | TRBV12-3/TRBV12-4 | CASSLTNTGELFF
TRBJ1-3 | few | TRBV10-2 | CASSAFFVDPGNTIYF
TRBJ2-7 | many | TRBV11-2 | CASTPGHFLSYEQYF
TRBJ2-7 | few | TRBV6-6 | CASSYSVYEQYF
TRBJ2-1 | few | TRBV19 | CASSISNRGPWGNNEQFF
TRBJ2-2 | many | TRBV27 | CASSLYGVGGELFF
TRBJ2-7 | many | TRBV24-1 | CATSDSDRGYEQYF
TRBJ2-5 | many | TRBV24-1 | CARTGALQETQYF
TRBJ2-5 | . | TRBV11-2 | CASSLTGSQETQYF
TRBJ2-3 | many | TRBV12-3/TRBV12-4 | CASSSQGGYSTDTQYF
TRBJ1-6 | many | TRBV7-8 | CASSLAPDLINSPLHF
TRBJ1-1 | . | TRBV20-1 | CGAPNRDRGSGTEAFF
TRBJ2-1 | many | TRBV4-3 | CASSQILIAGEGHEQFF
TRBJ2-7 | many | TRBV12-3/TRBV12-4 | CASSLREHEQYF